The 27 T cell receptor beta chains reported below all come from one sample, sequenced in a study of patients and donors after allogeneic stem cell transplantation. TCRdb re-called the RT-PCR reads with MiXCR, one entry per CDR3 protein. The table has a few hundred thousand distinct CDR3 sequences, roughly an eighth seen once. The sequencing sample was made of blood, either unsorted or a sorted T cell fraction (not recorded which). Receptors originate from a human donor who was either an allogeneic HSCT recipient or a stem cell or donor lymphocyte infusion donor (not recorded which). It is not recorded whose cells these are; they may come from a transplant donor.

CDR3 coding DNA: TGTGCCAGCAGTGATCTGTGGCGGGGAGATACGCAGTATTTT. Encoded protein: CASSDLWRGDTQYF. The chain links TRBV6-1 to TRBJ2-3; a weak D match, TRBD2 (6 bases). This CDR3 has 14 residues. The germline V gene has CDR1 MNHNS and CDR2 SASEGT. Trimming removed 3 bases at V and 5 bases at J, with 12 bases between.

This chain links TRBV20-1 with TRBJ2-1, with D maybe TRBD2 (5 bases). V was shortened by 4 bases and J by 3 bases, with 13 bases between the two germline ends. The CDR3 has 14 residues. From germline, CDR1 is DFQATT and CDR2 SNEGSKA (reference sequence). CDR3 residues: CSAIEIRGYNEQFF. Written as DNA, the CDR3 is TGCAGTGCTATCGAAATCCGGGGCTACAATGAGCAGTTCTTC.

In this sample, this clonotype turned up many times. The CDR3 is CASSPRAGNTEAFF. DNA for the CDR3: TGTGCCAGCAGCCCTCGGGCAGGGAACACTGAAGCTTTCTTT. V is TRBV4-2 and J is TRBJ1-1; D remains unclear. Trimming removed 4 bases at V and 1 base at J, with 10 bases between. CDR3 length equals 14 residues. The V gene's germline CDR1 is LGHNA and CDR2 YNFKEQ.

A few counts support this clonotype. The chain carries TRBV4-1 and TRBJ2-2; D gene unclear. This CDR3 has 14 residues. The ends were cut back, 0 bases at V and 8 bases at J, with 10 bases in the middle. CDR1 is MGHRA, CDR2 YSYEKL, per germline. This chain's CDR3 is CASSQDRRLGELFF. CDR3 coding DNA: TGCGCCAGCAGCCAAGACAGGCGCCTTGGGGAGCTGTTTTTT.

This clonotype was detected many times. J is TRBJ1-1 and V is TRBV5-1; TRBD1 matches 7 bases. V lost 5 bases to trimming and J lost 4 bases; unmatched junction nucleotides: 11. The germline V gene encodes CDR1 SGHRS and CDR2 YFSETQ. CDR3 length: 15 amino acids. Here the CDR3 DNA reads TGCGCCAGCAGAGACAACAGGGGAGGGAGCACTGAAGCTTTCTTT. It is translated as CASRDNRGGSTEAFF.

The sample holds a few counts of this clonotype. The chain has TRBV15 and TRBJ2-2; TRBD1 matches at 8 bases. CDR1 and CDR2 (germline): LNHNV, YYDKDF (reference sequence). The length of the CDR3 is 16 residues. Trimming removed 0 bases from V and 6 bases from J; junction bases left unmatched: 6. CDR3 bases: TGTGCCACCAGCAGAGATCAGGGGGCAAGGGCCGGGGAGCTGTTTTTT. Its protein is CATSRDQGARAGELFF. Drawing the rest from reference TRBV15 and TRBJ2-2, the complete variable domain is DAMVIQNPRYQVTQFGKPVTLSCSQTLNHNVMYWYQQKSSQAPKLLFHYYDKDFNNEADTPDNFQSRRPNTSFCFLDIRSPGLGDTAMYLCATSRDQGARAGELFFGEGSRLTVL.

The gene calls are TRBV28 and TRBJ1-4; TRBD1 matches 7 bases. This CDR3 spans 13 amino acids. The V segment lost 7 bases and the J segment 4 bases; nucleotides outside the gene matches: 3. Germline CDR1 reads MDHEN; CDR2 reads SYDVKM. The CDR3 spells CASNRGVNEKLFF. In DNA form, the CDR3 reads TGTGCCAGCAACAGGGGCGTTAATGAAAAACTGTTTTTT. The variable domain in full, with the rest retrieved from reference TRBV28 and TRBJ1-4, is DVKVTQSSRYLVKRTGEKVFLECVQDMDHENMFWYRQDPGLGLRLIYFSYDVKMKEKGDIPEGYSVSREKKERFSLILESASTNQTSMYLCASNRGVNEKLFFGSGTQLSVL.

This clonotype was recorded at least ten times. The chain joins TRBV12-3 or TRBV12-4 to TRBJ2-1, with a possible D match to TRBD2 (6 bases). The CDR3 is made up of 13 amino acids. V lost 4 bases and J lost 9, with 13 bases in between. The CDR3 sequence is CASSSLLALEQFF. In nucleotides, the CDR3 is TGTGCCAGCAGTTCACTACTAGCTCTTGAGCAGTTCTTC.

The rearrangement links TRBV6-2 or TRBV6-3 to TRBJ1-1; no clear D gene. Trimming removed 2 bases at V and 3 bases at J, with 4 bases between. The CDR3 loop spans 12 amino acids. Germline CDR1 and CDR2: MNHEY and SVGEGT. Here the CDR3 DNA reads TGTGCCAGCAGTTACAGCTACACTGAAGCTTTCTTT. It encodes CASSYSYTEAFF.

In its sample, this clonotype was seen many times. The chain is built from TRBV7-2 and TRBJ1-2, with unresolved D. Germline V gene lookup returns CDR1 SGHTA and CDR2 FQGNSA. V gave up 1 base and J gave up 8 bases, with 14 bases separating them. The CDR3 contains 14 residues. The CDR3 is CASSLGTRADGYTF. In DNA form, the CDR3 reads TGTGCCAGCAGCTTAGGCACGAGGGCTGACGGCTACACCTTC.

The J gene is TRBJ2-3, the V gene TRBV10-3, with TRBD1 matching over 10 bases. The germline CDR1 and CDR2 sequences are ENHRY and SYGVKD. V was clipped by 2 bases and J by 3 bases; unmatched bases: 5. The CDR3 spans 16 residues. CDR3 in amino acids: CAISEVTGGATDTQYF. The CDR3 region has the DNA TGTGCCATCAGTGAGGTGACAGGGGGCGCAACAGATACGCAGTATTTT.

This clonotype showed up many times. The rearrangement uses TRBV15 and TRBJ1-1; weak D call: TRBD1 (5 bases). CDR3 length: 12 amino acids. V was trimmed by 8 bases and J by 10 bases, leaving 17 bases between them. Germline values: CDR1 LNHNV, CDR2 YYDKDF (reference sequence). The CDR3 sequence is CATLGTPGSAFF. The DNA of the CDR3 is TGTGCCACCCTGGGGACTCCAGGTTCAGCTTTCTTT.

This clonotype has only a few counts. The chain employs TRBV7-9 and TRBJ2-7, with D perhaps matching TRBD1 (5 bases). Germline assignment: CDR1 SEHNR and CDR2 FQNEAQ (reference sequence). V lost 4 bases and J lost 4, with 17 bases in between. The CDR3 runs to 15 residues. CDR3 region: CASSSRTQSRYEQYF. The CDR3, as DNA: TGTGCCAGCAGCTCCCGGACACAGAGCAGGTACGAGCAGTACTTC. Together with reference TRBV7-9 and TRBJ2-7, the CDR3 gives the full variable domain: DTGVSQNPRHKITKRGQNVTFRCDPISEHNRLYWYRQTLGQGPEFLTYFQNEAQLEKSRLLSDRFSAERPKGSFSTLEIQRTEQGDSAMYLCASSSRTQSRYEQYFGPGTRLTVT.

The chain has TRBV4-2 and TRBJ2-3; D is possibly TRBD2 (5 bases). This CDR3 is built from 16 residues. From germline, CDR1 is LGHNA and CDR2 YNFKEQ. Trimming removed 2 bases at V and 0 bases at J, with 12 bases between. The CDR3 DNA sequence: TGTGCCAGCAGCCAAACCGCGGGTTCTAGCACAGATACGCAGTATTTT. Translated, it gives CASSQTAGSSTDTQYF.

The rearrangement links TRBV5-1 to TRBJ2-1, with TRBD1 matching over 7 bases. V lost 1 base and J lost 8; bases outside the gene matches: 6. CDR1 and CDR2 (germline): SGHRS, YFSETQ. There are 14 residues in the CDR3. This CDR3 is CASSLTGERDEQFF. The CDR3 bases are TGCGCCAGCAGCTTGACAGGGGAGAGGGATGAGCAGTTCTTC.

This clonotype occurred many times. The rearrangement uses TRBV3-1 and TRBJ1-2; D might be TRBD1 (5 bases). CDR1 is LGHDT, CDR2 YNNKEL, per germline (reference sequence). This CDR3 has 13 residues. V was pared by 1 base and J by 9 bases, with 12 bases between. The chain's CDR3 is CASSQGIRERYTF. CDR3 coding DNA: TGTGCCAGCAGCCAAGGCATCAGGGAACGCTACACCTTC. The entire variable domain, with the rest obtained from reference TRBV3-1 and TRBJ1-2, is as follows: DTAVSQTPKYLVTQMGNDKSIKCEQNLGHDTMYWYKQDSKKFLKIMFSYNNKELIINETVPNRFSPKSPDKAHLNLHINSLELGDSAVYFCASSQGIRERYTFGSGTRLTVV.

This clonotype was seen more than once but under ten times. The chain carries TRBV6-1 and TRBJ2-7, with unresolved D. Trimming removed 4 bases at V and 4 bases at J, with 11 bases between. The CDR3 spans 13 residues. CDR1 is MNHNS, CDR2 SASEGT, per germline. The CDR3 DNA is TGTGCCAGCAGTGGGGGTCTAGGATACGAGCAGTACTTC. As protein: CASSGGLGYEQYF.

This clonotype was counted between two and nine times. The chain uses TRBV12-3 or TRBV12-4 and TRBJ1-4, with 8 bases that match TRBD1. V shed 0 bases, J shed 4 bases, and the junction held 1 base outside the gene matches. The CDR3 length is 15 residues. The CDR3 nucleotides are TGTGCCAGCAGTTTAGCGGACAGGGATAATGAAAAACTGTTTTTT. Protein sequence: CASSLADRDNEKLFF.

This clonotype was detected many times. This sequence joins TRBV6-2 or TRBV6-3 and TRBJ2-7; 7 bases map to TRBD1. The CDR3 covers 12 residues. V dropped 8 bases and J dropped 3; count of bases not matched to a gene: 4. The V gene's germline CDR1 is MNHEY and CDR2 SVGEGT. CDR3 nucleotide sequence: TGTGCCAGCCGGGACAGACGCTACGAGCAGTACTTC. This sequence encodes CASRDRRYEQYF.

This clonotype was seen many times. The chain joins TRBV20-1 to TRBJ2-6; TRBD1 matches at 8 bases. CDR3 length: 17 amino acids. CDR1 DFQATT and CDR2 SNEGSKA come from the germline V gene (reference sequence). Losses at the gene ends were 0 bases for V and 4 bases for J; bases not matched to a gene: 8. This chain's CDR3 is CSARDLGRGRGANVLTF. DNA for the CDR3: TGCAGTGCTAGAGATCTCGGCAGGGGGCGGGGGGCCAACGTCCTGACTTTC.

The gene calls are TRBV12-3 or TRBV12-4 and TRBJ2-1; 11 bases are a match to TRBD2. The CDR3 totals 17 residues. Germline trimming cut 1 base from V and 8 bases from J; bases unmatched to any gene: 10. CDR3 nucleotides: TGTGCCAGCAGTTTAGAGCTAGGCCTAGCGGGGGGTTATGAGCAGTTCTTC. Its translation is CASSLELGLAGGYEQFF.

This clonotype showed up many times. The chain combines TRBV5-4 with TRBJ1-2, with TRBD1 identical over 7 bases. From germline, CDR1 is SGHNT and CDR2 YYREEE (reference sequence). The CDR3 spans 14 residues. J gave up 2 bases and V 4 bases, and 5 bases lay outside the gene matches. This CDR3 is CASSGKQGNYGYTF. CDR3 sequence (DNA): TGTGCCAGCAGCGGCAAACAGGGGAACTATGGCTACACCTTC.

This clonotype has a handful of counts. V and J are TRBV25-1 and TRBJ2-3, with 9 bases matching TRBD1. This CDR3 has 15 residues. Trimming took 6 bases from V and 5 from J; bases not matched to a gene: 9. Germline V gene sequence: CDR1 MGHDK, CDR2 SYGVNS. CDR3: CASREGGQGKDTQYF. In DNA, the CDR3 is TGTGCCAGCAGGGAGGGGGGACAGGGTAAAGATACGCAGTATTTT.

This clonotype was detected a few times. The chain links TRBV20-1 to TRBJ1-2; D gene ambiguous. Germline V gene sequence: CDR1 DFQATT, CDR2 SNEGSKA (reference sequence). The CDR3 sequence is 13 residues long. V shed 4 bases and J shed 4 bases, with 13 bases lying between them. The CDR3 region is CSANSPISYGYTF. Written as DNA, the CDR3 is TGCAGTGCTAACAGCCCGATATCCTATGGCTACACCTTC.

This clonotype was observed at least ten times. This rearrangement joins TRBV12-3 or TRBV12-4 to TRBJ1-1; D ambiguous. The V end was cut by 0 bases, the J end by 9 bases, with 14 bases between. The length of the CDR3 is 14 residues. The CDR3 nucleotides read TGTGCCAGCAGTTTAGCGTTTTTGGCAGCTAAAGCTTTCTTT. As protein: CASSLAFLAAKAFF.

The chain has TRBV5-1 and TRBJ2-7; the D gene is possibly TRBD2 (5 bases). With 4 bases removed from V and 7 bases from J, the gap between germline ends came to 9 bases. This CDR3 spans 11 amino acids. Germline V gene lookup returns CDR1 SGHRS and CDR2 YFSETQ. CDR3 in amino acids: CASSGTREQYF. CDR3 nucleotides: TGCGCCAGCAGCGGCACTAGGGAGCAGTACTTC.

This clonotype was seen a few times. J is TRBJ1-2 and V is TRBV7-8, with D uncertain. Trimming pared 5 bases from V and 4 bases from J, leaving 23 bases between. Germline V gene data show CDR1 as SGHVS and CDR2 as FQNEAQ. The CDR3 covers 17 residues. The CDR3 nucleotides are TGTGCCAGCAGCACTCGCCTGGCAGGCGGTAACCTCTATGGCTACACCTTC. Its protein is CASSTRLAGGNLYGYTF.